Here is one T cell receptor (beta chain) with its context. No antigen is known for it. This record comes from a study of CD8+CD57+ T cells in acquired aplastic anemia. Study background: Yields of DNA that came from sorted CD4+ and CD8+ cells averaged roughly 3.2 ug.

Genomic DNA was employed as the template in profiling TCR beta VDJ and CDR3. TCRdb fed the reads into MiXCR, producing one record per CDR3 protein. The data hold a few hundred thousand distinct CDR3 sequences, with approximately 51% observed a single time. Patients included in sequencing had previously demonstrated CD8+CD57+ cell expansion by flow cytometry. Whole-study results and caveats: Patients and controls had in common some 30 CD8+ CDR3 sequences.

The TCR sequence derives from a human donor with aplastic anemia. The sequenced material came from sorted CD4+, CD8+, or CD8+CD57+ T cells (not recorded which) from PBMCs.

The CDR3 sequence is CASSVQSSGANVLTF. CDR3 DNA: TGTGCCAGCAGCGTTCAGAGCTCTGGGGCCAACGTCCTGACTTTC. The rearrangement links TRBV9 to TRBJ2-6, with D unclear. CDR3 length: 15 amino acids. The V gene's germline CDR1 is SGDLS and CDR2 YYNGEE. The V end lost 2 bases, the J end lost 0 bases, and 6 bases lay between the germline ends.